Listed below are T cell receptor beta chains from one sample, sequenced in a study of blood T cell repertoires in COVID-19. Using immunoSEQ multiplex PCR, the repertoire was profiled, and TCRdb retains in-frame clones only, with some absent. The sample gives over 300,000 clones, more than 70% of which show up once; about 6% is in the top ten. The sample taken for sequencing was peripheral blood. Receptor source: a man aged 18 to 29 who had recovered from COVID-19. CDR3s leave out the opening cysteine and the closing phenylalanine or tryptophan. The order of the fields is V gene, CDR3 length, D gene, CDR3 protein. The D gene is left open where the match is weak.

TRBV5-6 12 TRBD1 ASSPGTGDYEQY
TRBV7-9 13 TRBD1 ASSPWDSGDTEAF
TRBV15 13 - ATSGSAFSGNTIY
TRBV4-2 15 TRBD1 VSSQYLQGDGNQPQH
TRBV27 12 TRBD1 ASRGTGLVQPQH
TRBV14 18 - ASSQDPRCPQGGVTGELF
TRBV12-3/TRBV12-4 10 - ASSQGNYGYT
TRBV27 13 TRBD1 ASQPTGPFGNEQF
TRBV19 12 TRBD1 ASSIAGQGGEAF
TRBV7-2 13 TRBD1 ASSLGQGTNTEAF
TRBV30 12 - AWRLDRSSYEQY
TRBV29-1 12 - SVAGGSVAYEQY
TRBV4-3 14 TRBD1 ASSQDWGTGTDTQY
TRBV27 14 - ASIHYTGDITYEQY
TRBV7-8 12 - ASSLRAFNTEAF
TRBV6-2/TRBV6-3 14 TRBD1 ASSYIGGQGNEKLF
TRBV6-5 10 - ASRAANSPLH
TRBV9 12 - ASSSQGGGETQY
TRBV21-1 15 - ASSKVTSGSHTDTQY
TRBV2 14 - ASASSGHLAKNIQY
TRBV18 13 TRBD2 ASSPGLIIGNEQF
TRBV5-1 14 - ASSTNSRGSGNTIY
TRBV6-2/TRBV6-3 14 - ASSYSGQGTNEKLF
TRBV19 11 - ASSGQGFSPLH
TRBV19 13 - ASTRGGLRANTIY
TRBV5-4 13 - ASSPEKKNTGELF
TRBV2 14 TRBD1 ASSVGTGRRNTEAF
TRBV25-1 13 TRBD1 ASSKGQGYTDTQY
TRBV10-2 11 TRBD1 AIGQGRDQPQH
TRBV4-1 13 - ASSRSDLEQETQY
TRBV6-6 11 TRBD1 ASSRRDRGRVF
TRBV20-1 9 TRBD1 SARTGYEQY
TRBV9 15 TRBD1 ASSVADRGSLQETQY
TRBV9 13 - ASSVGGAGTDTQY
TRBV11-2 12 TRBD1 ASSYGQGAYEQY
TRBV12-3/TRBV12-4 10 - ASSLIRYEQY
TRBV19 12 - ASSTGTNTDTQY
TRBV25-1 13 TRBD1 ASSRGTGGEEPQH
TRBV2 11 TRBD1 ATTGQEDYGYT
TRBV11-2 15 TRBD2 ASSFRRDYYSYNEQF
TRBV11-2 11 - ASSQNIPYEQY
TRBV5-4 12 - ASSVRGAGNTIY
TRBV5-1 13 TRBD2 ASSLGGTSRGEQF
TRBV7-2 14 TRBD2 ASSARVAGGVDTQY
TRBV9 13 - ASSPSPVMNTEAF
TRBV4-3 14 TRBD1 ASSQDSQGRTGELF
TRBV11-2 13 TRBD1 ASSDIAGGGYGYT
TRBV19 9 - ASSFNDRLF
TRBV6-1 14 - ASSGPRDPQGETQY
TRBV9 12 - ASSVVDQGYEQY